The 19 T cell receptor beta chains below come from one sample, sequenced in a study of post-analysis software for immune sequencing data (dated by TCRdb to between 2014 and 2017). Library preparation employed PCR. TCRdb lists the instrument as Illumina HiSeq 2500. Unique molecular identifiers were incorporated into TCR beta cDNA libraries to reduce PCR and sequencing biases. Using fastp trimming at Q25 and MiXCR clonotype assembly, TCRdb reanalyzed the public sequencing data and kept in-frame beta chains. Entries that share a CDR3 protein sequence are merged under the most common genes and DNA. The table for this sample lists 650,000 to 900,000 distinct CDR3 sequences; 46% of them were counted only once. The ten biggest clones cover approximately 4.4% of the sample. Summary of the overall study and its limitations: About 5 TRBV segments, including TRBV5-6, TRBV5-1 and TRBV20-1, were significantly more frequent in patients than controls.

These receptors have no identified antigens. Sequences were obtained from blood. These receptors all come from a girl aged 10-17 years with multiple sclerosis.

The chain is built from TRBV29-1 and TRBJ1-1; D gene uncertain. Germline loops: CDR1 SQVTM, CDR2 ANQGSEA. Trimming took off 7 bases at V and 1 base at J, with 10 bases between the two ends. The CDR3 is made up of 12 amino acids. Here the CDR3 reads CSATDQNTEAFF. CDR3 bases: TGCAGCGCAACGGACCAGAACACTGAAGCTTTCTTT.

In its sample, this clonotype was seen a few times. V usage is TRBV4-2 and J usage is TRBJ2-3; 8 bases match TRBD2. J gave up 0 bases and V 0 bases, and 20 bases lay outside the gene matches. The CDR3 has 22 residues. Germline loops: CDR1 LGHNA, CDR2 YNFKEQ. The CDR3 sequence is CASSQDHPPVASGPASTDTQYF. In DNA, the CDR3 is TGTGCCAGCAGCCAAGACCACCCCCCGGTGGCTAGCGGGCCCGCTAGCACAGATACGCAGTATTTT.

The gene calls are TRBV7-9 and TRBJ2-3; D is ambiguous. This CDR3 region has 13 residues. Trimming pared 5 bases from V and 2 bases from J, leaving 8 bases between. Germline V gene data show CDR1 as SEHNR and CDR2 as FQNEAQ (reference sequence). The CDR3 loop is CASSQSTTDTQYF. Written as DNA, the CDR3 is TGTGCCAGCAGCCAATCGACCACAGATACGCAGTATTTT.

The chain couples TRBV20-1 to TRBJ1-2; 11 bases are shared with TRBD1. Germline CDR1 and CDR2: DFQATT and SNEGSKA (reference sequence). The CDR3 has 17 residues. The J segment lost 3 bases and the V segment lost 0 bases, leaving 9 bases of the junction unmatched. The CDR3 region has the DNA TGCAGTGCTAGAGATCCTCCGCCGGGACAGGGGGACTATGGCTACACCTTC. Residues: CSARDPPPGQGDYGYTF.

This clonotype was counted between two and nine times. V usage is TRBV11-2 and J usage is TRBJ2-1; a weak D match, TRBD1 (6 bases). Trimming shortened V by 3 bases and J by 2 bases, and 11 bases separated the two germline ends. The CDR3 covers 15 residues. Germline V gene sequence: CDR1 SGHAT, CDR2 FQNNGV. As DNA, the CDR3 is TGTGCCAGCAGCTTGCGGACAGACCCCTACAATGAGCAGTTCTTC. It encodes CASSLRTDPYNEQFF. Together with reference TRBV11-2 and TRBJ2-1, the CDR3 gives the full variable domain: EAGVAQSPRYKIIEKRQSVAFWCNPISGHATLYWYQQILGQGPKLLIQFQNNGVVDDSQLPKDRFSAERLKGVDSTLKIQPAKLEDSAVYLCASSLRTDPYNEQFFGPGTRLTVL.

V usage is TRBV7-9 and J usage is TRBJ1-2; D is perhaps TRBD1 (6 bases). The V and J ends lost 5 bases and 6 bases respectively, with 19 bases between them. This CDR3 region has 15 residues. Looked up from germline, CDR1 is SEHNR and CDR2 is FQNEAQ (reference sequence). CDR3 DNA sequence: TGTGCCAGCAGCCCCTGGGACATCATTGGGGATGGCTACACCTTC. Residues: CASSPWDIIGDGYTF.

The J gene is TRBJ2-3, the V gene TRBV27; D gene uncertain. Germline V gene sequence: CDR1 MNHEY, CDR2 SMNVEV (reference sequence). CDR3 length: 13 residues. Trimming took 4 bases from V and 9 from J, leaving 14 bases between them. The CDR3 here is CASSSPGTGTQYF. The CDR3 bases are TGTGCCAGCAGTTCACCCGGAACTGGAACGCAGTATTTT.

The V and J genes are TRBV5-4 and TRBJ2-3; 8 bases agree with TRBD2. Per germline, CDR1 SGHNT and CDR2 YYREEE (reference sequence). The V segment lost 0 bases and the J segment 4 bases; nucleotides outside the gene matches: 4. The CDR3 extends over 15 amino acids. For the CDR3, the DNA is TGTGCCAGCAGCTTGGGTGGCGGGAGGTCAGATACGCAGTATTTT. This sequence encodes CASSLGGGRSDTQYF.

About this clonotype: Its ends do not fully match the called genes, so a read error is possible. The CDR3 sequence is CASSFGTGDFYEQYF. CDR3 nucleotides: TGTGCCAGCAGCTTCGGGACAGGGGATTTCTACGAGCAGTACTTC. V and J are TRBV5-1 and TRBJ2-7, with 10 bases identical to TRBD1. Germline CDR1 reads SGHRS; CDR2 reads YFSETQ. This CDR3 is 15 amino acids long.

The chain uses TRBV11-3 and TRBJ2-3; 10 positions match TRBD2. Germline loops: CDR1 SGHNT, CDR2 YENEEA. After removal of 3 bases from V and 1 base from J, the junction contained 16 bases not matched to a gene. CDR3 size: 20 residues. As DNA, the CDR3 is TGTGCCAGCAGCTTGGGGCAGGCGAGCGGGAGGGCCTGGGGCACAGATACGCAGTATTTT. Translated, it gives CASSLGQASGRAWGTDTQYF.

This clonotype was recorded a few times. The chain employs TRBV7-2 and TRBJ2-7; D is ambiguous. The J call may not be correct, given that the DNA end is closer to TRBJ2-5. CDR1 SGHTA and CDR2 FQGNSA come from the germline V gene. The CDR3 has 16 residues. As DNA, the CDR3 is TGTGCCAGCAGCACCCCTCGGCCCTCGGCAGGAGAGACCCAGTACTTC. Amino acid sequence: CASSTPRPSAGETQYF.

Concerning this clonotype: Germline is not matched at one junction end, which may reflect a read error. The rearrangement uses TRBV6-5 and TRBJ2-3; no definite D call. The CDR3 consists of 13 residues. Germline CDR1 MNHEY, CDR2 SVGAGI. The CDR3 spells CAGSLGRTDTQYF. The CDR3 DNA sequence: TGTGCCGGCAGCCTCGGGCGCACAGATACGCAGTATTTT.

This chain links TRBV10-3 with TRBJ2-7; 7 bases agree with TRBD2. Losses at the gene ends were 4 bases for V and 6 bases for J; bases not matched to a gene: 6. In germline, CDR1 is ENHRY, CDR2 SYGVKD. The CDR3 length is 13 residues. CDR3 in amino acids: CAISVLATGEQYF. CDR3 nucleotides: TGTGCCATCAGTGTACTAGCGACGGGCGAGCAGTACTTC.

As DNA, the CDR3 is TGCAGTGCAAACAACCCAGGATCTGGTGGAAACACCATATATTTT. It translates to CSANNPGSGGNTIYF. The rearrangement joins TRBV20-1 to TRBJ1-3; the D is unclear. V was shortened by 6 bases and J by 3 bases, with 18 bases between the two germline ends. CDR1 DFQATT and CDR2 SNEGSKA come from the germline V gene (reference sequence). The CDR3 runs to 15 residues.

The chain's CDR3 is CSAKAGGSSKYEQFF. Here the CDR3 DNA reads TGCAGTGCTAAAGCGGGAGGGTCATCAAAGTATGAGCAGTTCTTC. This chain uses TRBV20-1 with TRBJ2-1; 10 bases agree with TRBD2. In germline, CDR1 is DFQATT, CDR2 SNEGSKA (reference sequence). V trimming: 4 bases; J trimming: 8 bases; junction bases outside the gene matches: 11. The CDR3 has 15 amino acids.

The sample holds a few counts of this clonotype. V usage is TRBV6-6 and J usage is TRBJ1-5, with D possibly being TRBD1 (6 bases). The CDR3 is 13 residues long. V lost 5 bases and J 6 bases, leaving 11 bases between the germline ends. The germline CDR1 and CDR2 sequences are MNHNY and SVGAGI (reference sequence). CDR3 bases: TGTGCCAGCAGTAGACAGGCGGCTCAGCCCCAGCATTTT. It translates to CASSRQAAQPQHF.

This clonotype was picked up a small number of times. The chain joins TRBV11-2 to TRBJ2-3, with 7 bases identical to TRBD2. V shed 1 base and J 3 bases; nucleotides not matched to a gene: 7. Per germline, CDR1 SGHAT and CDR2 FQNNGV. This CDR3 has 16 residues. As DNA, the CDR3 is TGTGCCAGCAGCTTAGGGAGACTAGCTGTTACAGATACGCAGTATTTT. Its protein is CASSLGRLAVTDTQYF.

The gene calls are TRBV10-3 and TRBJ2-7; 7 positions match TRBD1. This CDR3 is built from 14 residues. Germline lookup yields CDR1 ENHRY and CDR2 SYGVKD. The ends lost 8 bases at V and 2 bases at J; junction bases unmatched: 9. In DNA form, the CDR3 reads TGTGCCATCGGGTACCGGGACAGTCCCTACGAGCAGTACTTC. Translating it yields CAIGYRDSPYEQYF.

The J gene is TRBJ2-5, the V gene TRBV7-2; 14 nucleotides match TRBD2. Germline trimming cut 5 bases from V and 7 bases from J; bases unmatched to any gene: 9. This CDR3 comprises 16 residues. CDR1 SGHTA and CDR2 FQGNSA come from the germline V gene. The CDR3 bases are TGTGCCAGCAGCATCGGACTAGCGGGGGGTCGCGGGACCCAGTACTTC. Residues: CASSIGLAGGRGTQYF.